This TCR beta chain stems from a study of CD8 T cells in ankylosing spondylitis. This clonotype has at least ten counts. Its antigen is undetermined. Study-wide results and limits: A TCR beta motif of fewer than ten highly homologous variants seemed to mark ankylosing spondylitis blood.

One entry per CDR3 protein, called by TCRdb with MiXCR from the 5' RACE reads. This table has tens of thousands of distinct CDR3 sequences, about 6.2% appearing once. The sequence was obtained from a male donor with ankylosing spondylitis. Material: synovial fluid, either unsorted or a sorted T cell fraction (not recorded which).

The DNA for the CDR3 is TGTGCTAGTGCGTGGAGTAAGGATACGCAGTATTTT. Translation: CASAWSKDTQYF. The chain carries TRBV12-5 and TRBJ2-3, with D unclear. Germline V gene sequence: CDR1 LGHNT, CDR2 FRNRAP. This CDR3 region has 12 residues. Trimming stripped 7 bases from V and 6 bases from J, with 11 bases between.